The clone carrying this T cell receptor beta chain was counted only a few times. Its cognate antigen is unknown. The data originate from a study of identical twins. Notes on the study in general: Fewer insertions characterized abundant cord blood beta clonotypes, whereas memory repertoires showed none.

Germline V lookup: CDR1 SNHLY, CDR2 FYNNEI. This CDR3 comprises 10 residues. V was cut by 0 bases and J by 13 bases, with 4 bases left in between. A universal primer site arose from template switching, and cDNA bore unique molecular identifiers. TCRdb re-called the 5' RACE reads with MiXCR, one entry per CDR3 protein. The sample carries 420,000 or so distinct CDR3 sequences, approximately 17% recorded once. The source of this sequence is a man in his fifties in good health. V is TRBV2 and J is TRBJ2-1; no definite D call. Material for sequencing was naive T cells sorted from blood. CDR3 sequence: CASSEAGQFF. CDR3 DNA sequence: TGTGCCAGCAGTGAAGCGGGACAGTTCTTC.